Below, 12 T cell receptor beta chains from the same sample are listed, as sequenced in a study of T-cell memory formation after mild COVID-19. Via MiXCR, TCRdb re-called the 5' RACE reads, giving one row per CDR3 protein. Among under 550,000 distinct CDR3 sequences listed, about a sixth were seen once. Sequencing was carried out using PBMCs or a T cell subset sorted from them (not recorded which). These receptors were collected from a young man who had mild COVID-19 (a few samples of this study predate the infection). Cell type and time point are not known.

V and J are TRBV18 and TRBJ1-6, with D uncertain. V was clipped by 3 bases and J by 6 bases, with 12 bases between them. CDR3 size: 15 residues. Germline CDR1 and CDR2: KGHSH and LQKENI. The CDR3 bases are TGTGCCAGCTCACCTGAGACGGGAGGTAATTCACCCCTCCACTTT. Amino acid sequence: CASSPETGGNSPLHF.

The chain combines TRBV20-1 with TRBJ2-3; a possible D gene is TRBD1 (6 bases). Germline V gene sequence: CDR1 DFQATT, CDR2 SNEGSKA (reference sequence). Trimming stripped 3 bases from V and 2 bases from J, with 12 bases between. There are 14 residues in the CDR3. Here the CDR3 reads CSASPGHFTDTQYF. CDR3 nucleotides: TGCAGTGCTAGCCCGGGACACTTCACAGATACGCAGTATTTT.

This clonotype was counted a few times. The DNA of the CDR3 is TGTGCCAGCTCAGAGGCGACTACCTACAATGAGCAGTTCTTC. Translating gives CASSEATTYNEQFF. The chain has TRBV18 and TRBJ2-1, with a weak D call TRBD2 (5 bases). The V end was cut by 5 bases, the J end by 2 bases, with 10 bases between. The CDR3 loop spans 14 amino acids. Germline CDR1 KGHSH, CDR2 LQKENI.

This clonotype was seen more than once but under ten times. The CDR3, as DNA: TGCGCCAGCAGCCATGGGATCACGACACAAGAGACCCAGTACTTC. It encodes CASSHGITTQETQYF. This chain links TRBV4-3 with TRBJ2-5; no firm D call. V shed 3 bases and J shed 2 bases, with 13 bases lying between them. Germline V lookup: CDR1 LGHNA, CDR2 YSLEER. The CDR3 contains 15 residues.

V gene TRBV6-2 or TRBV6-3 combines with J gene TRBJ2-5; D may be TRBD1 (6 bases). The CDR3 runs 13 residues. V gave up 5 bases and J gave up 8 bases, with 15 bases separating them. Germline V gene data show CDR1 as MNHEY and CDR2 as SVGEGT. In nucleotides, the CDR3 is TGTGCCAGCAGTGCCGACAGACAGGCCACCCAGTACTTC. It translates to CASSADRQATQYF.

The rearrangement uses TRBV7-6 and TRBJ2-1; D may be TRBD2 (5 bases). Trimming removed 5 bases at V and 3 bases at J, with 14 bases between. CDR3 length: 15 residues. Germline-derived CDR1 and CDR2 are SGHVS and FNYEAQ. The CDR3 loop reads CASSPGVDGYNEQFF. The CDR3 DNA reads as TGTGCCAGCAGCCCCGGGGTGGACGGCTACAATGAGCAGTTCTTC.

This clonotype was detected only a few times. J is TRBJ2-5 and V is TRBV5-1, with D possibly being TRBD2 (5 bases). Germline loops: CDR1 SGHRS, CDR2 YFSETQ. The CDR3 extends over 13 amino acids. Trimming cost V 7 bases and J 4 bases, with 14 bases left between them. CDR3 loop: CASRTLEGETQYF. For the CDR3, the DNA is TGCGCCAGCCGGACCCTCGAGGGAGAGACCCAGTACTTC. Full variable domain (remainder filled in from reference TRBV5-1 and TRBJ2-5): KAGVTQTPRYLIKTRGQQVTLSCSPISGHRSVSWYQQTPGQGLQFLFEYFSETQRNKGNFPGRFSGRQFSNSRSEMNVSTLELGDSALYLCASRTLEGETQYFGPGTRLLVL.

This clonotype was counted a few times. The chain carries TRBV7-3 and TRBJ2-5, with a tentative D call TRBD1 (5 bases). Germline lookup yields CDR1 SGHTA and CDR2 FQGTGA. V was pared by 6 bases and J by 5 bases, with 16 bases between. The CDR3 is made up of 14 amino acids. The CDR3 sequence is CASSERGGQETQYF. In nucleotides, the CDR3 is TGTGCCAGCAGTGAAAGGGGTGGCCAGGAGACCCAGTACTTC. The complete variable domain, with remaining parts taken from reference TRBV7-3 and TRBJ2-5, reads GAGVSQTPSNKVTEKGKYVELRCDPISGHTALYWYRQSLGQGPEFLIYFQGTGAADDSGLPNDRFFAVRPEGSVSTLKIQRTERGDSAVYLCASSERGGQETQYFGPGTRLLVL.

The V call is TRBV11-2, the J call TRBJ1-1; D gene unclear. V was trimmed by 5 bases and J by 11 bases, leaving 21 bases between them. The CDR3 length is 14 residues. The germline V gene encodes CDR1 SGHAT and CDR2 FQNNGV. The chain's CDR3 is CASSARSPAGRAFF. The CDR3 region has the DNA TGTGCCAGCAGCGCCCGGAGCCCCGCAGGAAGGGCTTTCTTT.

In this sample, this clonotype turned up many times. CDR3 bases: TGTGCCATCAGTCAGAATACAGGGGCAGGTCAGCCCCAGCATTTT. Its translation is CAISQNTGAGQPQHF. The chain employs TRBV10-3 and TRBJ1-5, with 7 bases that match TRBD1. From germline, CDR1 is ENHRY and CDR2 SYGVKD. V was pared by 5 bases and J by 6 bases, with 10 bases of the junction left unmatched. The CDR3 extends over 15 amino acids.

In this sample, this clonotype turned up a few times. The chain employs TRBV28 and TRBJ1-5; D is uncertain. This CDR3 is built from 13 residues. Trimming removed 7 bases at V and 5 bases at J, with 12 bases between. CDR1 is MDHEN and CDR2 is SYDVKM in the germline V gene. The CDR3 reads CASTPRTHQPQHF. In nucleotides, the CDR3 is TGTGCCAGCACCCCGCGGACCCATCAGCCCCAGCATTTT. Full variable domain (missing parts from reference TRBV28 and TRBJ1-5): DVKVTQSSRYLVKRTGEKVFLECVQDMDHENMFWYRQDPGLGLRLIYFSYDVKMKEKGDIPEGYSVSREKKERFSLILESASTNQTSMYLCASTPRTHQPQHFGDGTRLSIL.

The chain is built from TRBV29-1 and TRBJ2-1; D is perhaps TRBD1 (6 bases). The CDR3 is made up of 14 amino acids. From germline, CDR1 is SQVTM and CDR2 ANQGSEA. CDR3 protein: CSGGPRGKYNEQFF. CDR3 DNA sequence: TGCAGTGGCGGGCCCAGGGGAAAATACAATGAGCAGTTCTTC.